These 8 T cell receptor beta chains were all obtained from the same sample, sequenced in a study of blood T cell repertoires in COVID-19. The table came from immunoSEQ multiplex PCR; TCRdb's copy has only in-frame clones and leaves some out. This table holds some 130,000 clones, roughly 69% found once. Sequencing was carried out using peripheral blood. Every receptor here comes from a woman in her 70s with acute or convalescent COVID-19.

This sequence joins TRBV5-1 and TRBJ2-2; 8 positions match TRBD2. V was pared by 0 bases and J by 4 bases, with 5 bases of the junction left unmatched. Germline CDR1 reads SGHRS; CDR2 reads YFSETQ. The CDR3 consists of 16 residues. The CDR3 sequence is CASSLGLSGVTGELFF. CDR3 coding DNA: TGCGCCAGCAGCTTGGGTCTTAGCGGGGTCACCGGGGAGCTGTTTTTT.

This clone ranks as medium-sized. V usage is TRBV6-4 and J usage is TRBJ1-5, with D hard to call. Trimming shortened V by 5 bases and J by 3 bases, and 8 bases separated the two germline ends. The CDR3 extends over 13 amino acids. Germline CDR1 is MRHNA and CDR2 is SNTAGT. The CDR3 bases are TGTGCCAGCAGTCAGGCTTCCAATCAGCCCCAGCATTTT. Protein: CASSQASNQPQHF.

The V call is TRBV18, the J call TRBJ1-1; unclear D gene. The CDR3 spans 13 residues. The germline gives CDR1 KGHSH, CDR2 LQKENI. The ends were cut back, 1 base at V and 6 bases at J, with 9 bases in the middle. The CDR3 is CASSPRAEAEAFF. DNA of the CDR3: TGTGCCAGCTCACCACGTGCGGAGGCTGAAGCTTTCTTT.

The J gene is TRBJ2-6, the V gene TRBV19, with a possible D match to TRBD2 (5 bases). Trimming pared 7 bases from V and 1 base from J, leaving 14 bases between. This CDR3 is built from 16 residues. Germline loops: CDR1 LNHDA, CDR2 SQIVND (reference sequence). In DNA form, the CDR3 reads TGTGCCAGTATGACTACACCCGGTTCTGGGGCCAACGTCCTGACTTTC. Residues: CASMTTPGSGANVLTF. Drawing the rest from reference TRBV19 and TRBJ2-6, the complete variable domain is DGGITQSPKYLFRKEGQNVTLSCEQNLNHDAMYWYRQDPGQGLRLIYYSQIVNDFQKGDIAEGYSVSREKKESFPLTVTSAQKNPTAFYLCASMTTPGSGANVLTFGAGSRLTVL.

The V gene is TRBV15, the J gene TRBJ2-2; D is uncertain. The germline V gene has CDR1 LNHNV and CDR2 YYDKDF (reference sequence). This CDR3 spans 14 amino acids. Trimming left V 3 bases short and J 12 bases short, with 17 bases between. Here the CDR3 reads CATSSSRPARKLFF. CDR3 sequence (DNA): TGTGCCACCAGCAGTTCCCGGCCCGCCAGGAAGCTGTTTTTT.

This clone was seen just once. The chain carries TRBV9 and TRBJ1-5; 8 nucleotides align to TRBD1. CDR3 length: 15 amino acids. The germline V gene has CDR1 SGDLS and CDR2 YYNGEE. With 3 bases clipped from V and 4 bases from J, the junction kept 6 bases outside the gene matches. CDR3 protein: CASSAGQGKNQPQHF. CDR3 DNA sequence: TGTGCCAGCAGCGCAGGACAGGGAAAGAATCAGCCCCAGCATTTT. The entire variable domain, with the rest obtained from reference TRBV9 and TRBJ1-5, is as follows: DSGVTQTPKHLITATGQRVTLRCSPRSGDLSVYWYQQSLDQGLQFLIQYYNGEERAKGNILERFSAQQFPDLHSELNLSSLELGDSALYFCASSAGQGKNQPQHFGDGTRLSIL.

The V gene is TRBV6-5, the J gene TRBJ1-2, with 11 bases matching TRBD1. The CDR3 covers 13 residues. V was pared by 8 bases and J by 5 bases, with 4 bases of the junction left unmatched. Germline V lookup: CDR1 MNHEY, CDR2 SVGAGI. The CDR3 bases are TGTGCCAGCGTAGGACAGGGGGCTTATGGCTACACCTTC. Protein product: CASVGQGAYGYTF.

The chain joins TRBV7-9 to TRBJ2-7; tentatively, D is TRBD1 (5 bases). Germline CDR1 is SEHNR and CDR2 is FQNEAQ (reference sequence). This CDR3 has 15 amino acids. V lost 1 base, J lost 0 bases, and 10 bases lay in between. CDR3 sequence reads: CASSLEVQGSYEQYF. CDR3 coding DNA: TGTGCCAGCAGCTTAGAGGTCCAGGGCTCCTACGAGCAGTACTTC.